The 3 T cell receptor beta chains in this list originate from one sample, sequenced in a study of T cell changes during pregnancy in multiple sclerosis. The method was immunoSEQ multiplex PCR; TCRdb's version includes in-frame clones alone and lacks a portion of them. The data show roughly 26,000 clones, with roughly 89% seen just once and approximately 17% held by the top ten. Sequenced here: CD8+ T cells from peripheral blood mononuclear cells, sampled in the second trimester of pregnancy. The receptor set was obtained from a female donor with multiple sclerosis, enrolled in a pregnancy study.

The chain is built from TRBV19 and TRBJ2-5, with D tentatively TRBD2 (5 bases). CDR1 and CDR2 from the germline V gene are LNHDA and SQIVND (reference sequence). V gave up 3 bases and J gave up 7 bases, with 15 bases separating them. The CDR3 spans 14 residues. CDR3 in amino acids: CASSMYHLEGTQYF. CDR3 nucleotides: TGTGCCAGTAGTATGTACCACCTCGAGGGGACCCAGTACTTC. Full variable domain (remainder filled in from reference TRBV19 and TRBJ2-5): DGGITQSPKYLFRKEGQNVTLSCEQNLNHDAMYWYRQDPGQGLRLIYYSQIVNDFQKGDIAEGYSVSREKKESFPLTVTSAQKNPTAFYLCASSMYHLEGTQYFGPGTRLLVL.

This chain connects TRBV5-1 to TRBJ2-7; D ambiguous. The length of the CDR3 is 13 residues. The V end lost 5 bases, the J end lost 1 base, and 10 bases lay between the germline ends. Germline assignment: CDR1 SGHRS and CDR2 YFSETQ. For the CDR3, the DNA is TGCGCCAGCAGTTTCACAGAATCCTACGAGCAGTACTTC. It encodes CASSFTESYEQYF. Combining the CDR3 with reference TRBV5-1 and TRBJ2-7 gives the whole variable domain KAGVTQTPRYLIKTRGQQVTLSCSPISGHRSVSWYQQTPGQGLQFLFEYFSETQRNKGNFPGRFSGRQFSNSRSEMNVSTLELGDSALYLCASSFTESYEQYFGPGTRLTVT.

With regard to this clone: The same CDR3 can be traced to other DNA sequences in this sample. This sequence joins TRBV19 and TRBJ1-1; D ambiguous. CDR3 length: 12 residues. Trimming shortened V by 7 bases and J by 5 bases, and 11 bases separated the two germline ends. The germline V gene has CDR1 LNHDA and CDR2 SQIVND (reference sequence). CDR3 residues: CASTPGGTEAFF. The CDR3 DNA is TGTGCCAGTACCCCGGGTGGAACTGAAGCTTTCTTT.